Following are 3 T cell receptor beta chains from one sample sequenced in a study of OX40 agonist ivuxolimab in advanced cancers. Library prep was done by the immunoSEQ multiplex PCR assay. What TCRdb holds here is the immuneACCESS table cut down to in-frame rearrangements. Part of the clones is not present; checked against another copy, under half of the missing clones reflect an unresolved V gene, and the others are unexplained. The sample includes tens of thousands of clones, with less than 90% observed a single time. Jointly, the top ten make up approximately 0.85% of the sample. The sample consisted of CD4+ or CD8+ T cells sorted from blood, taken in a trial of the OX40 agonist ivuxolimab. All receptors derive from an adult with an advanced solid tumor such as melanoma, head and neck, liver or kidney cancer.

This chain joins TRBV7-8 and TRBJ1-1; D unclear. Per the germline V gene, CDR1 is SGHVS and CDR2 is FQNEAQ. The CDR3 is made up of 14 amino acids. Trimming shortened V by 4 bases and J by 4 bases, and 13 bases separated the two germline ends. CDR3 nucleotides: TGTGCCAGCAGCTCCCTTAACGCAGGCACTGAAGCTTTCTTT. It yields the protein CASSSLNAGTEAFF.

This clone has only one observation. CDR3 bases: TGTGCCAGCAGCTCAACAGGGGGGGAGACCCAGTACTTC. Protein: CASSSTGGETQYF. This rearrangement joins TRBV7-3 to TRBJ2-5; 8 positions match TRBD1. The length of the CDR3 is 13 residues. CDR1 and CDR2 (germline): SGHTA, FQGTGA. J lost 5 bases, V lost 4 bases, and 3 bases had no gene match.

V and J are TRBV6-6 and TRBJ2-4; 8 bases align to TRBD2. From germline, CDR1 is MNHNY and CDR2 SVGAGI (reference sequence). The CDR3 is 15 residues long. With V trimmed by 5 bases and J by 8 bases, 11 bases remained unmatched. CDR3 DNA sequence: TGTGCCAGCAGTGCCTCCCTTCTGCGGGAGGACATTCAGTACTTC. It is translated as CASSASLLREDIQYF.